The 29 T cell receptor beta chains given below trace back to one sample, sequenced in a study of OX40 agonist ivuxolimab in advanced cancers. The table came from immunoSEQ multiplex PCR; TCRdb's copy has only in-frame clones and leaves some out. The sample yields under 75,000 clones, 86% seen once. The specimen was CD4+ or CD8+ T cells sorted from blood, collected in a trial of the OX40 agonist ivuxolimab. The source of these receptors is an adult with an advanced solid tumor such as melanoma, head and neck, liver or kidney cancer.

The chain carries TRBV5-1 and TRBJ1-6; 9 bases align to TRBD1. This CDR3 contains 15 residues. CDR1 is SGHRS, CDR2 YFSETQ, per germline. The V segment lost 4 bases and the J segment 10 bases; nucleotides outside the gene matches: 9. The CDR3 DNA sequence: TGCGCCAGCAGCACCCGGGACAGGGTTTACTCACCCCTCCACTTT. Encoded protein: CASSTRDRVYSPLHF.

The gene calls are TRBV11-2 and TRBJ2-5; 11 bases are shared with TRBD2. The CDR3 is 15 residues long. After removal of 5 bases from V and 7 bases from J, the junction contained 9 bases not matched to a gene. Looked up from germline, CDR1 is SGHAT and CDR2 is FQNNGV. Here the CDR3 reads CASSPPGTSGWTQYF. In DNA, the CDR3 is TGTGCCAGCAGCCCCCCAGGGACTAGCGGTTGGACCCAGTACTTC.

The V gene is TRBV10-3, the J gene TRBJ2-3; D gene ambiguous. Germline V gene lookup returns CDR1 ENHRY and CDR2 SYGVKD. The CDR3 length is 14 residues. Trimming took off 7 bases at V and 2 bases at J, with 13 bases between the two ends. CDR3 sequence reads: CAITSGRVTDTQYF. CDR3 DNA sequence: TGTGCCATCACCTCCGGTAGGGTCACAGATACGCAGTATTTT.

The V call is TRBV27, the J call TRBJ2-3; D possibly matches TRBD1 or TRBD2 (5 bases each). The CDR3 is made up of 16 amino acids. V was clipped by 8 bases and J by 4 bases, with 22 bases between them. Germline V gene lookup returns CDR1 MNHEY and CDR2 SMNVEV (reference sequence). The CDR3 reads CASYEGISYDPDTQYF. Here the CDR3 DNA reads TGTGCCAGCTATGAGGGGATCTCCTACGACCCAGATACGCAGTATTTT.

The CDR3 loop is CASSYRGKNIQYF. CDR3 in DNA: TGTGCCAGCTCATACCGGGGAAAAAACATTCAGTACTTC. The J gene is TRBJ2-4, the V gene TRBV18; possibly TRBD2 for D (5 bases). There are 13 residues in the CDR3. Per germline, CDR1 KGHSH and CDR2 LQKENI. Trimming removed 5 bases at V and 4 bases at J, with 9 bases between. The full variable domain, in which reference TRBV18 and TRBJ2-4 provide the parts outside the CDR3, is NAGVMQNPRHLVRRRGQEARLRCSPMKGHSHVYWYRQLPEEGLKFMVYLQKENIIDESGMPKERFSAEFPKEGPSILRIQQVVRGDSAAYFCASSYRGKNIQYFGAGTRLSVL.

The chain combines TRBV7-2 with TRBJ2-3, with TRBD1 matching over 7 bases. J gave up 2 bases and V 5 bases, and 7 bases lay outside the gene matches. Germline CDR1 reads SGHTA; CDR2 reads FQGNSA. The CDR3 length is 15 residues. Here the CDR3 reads CASSPRDSYTDTQYF. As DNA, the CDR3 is TGTGCCAGCAGCCCCCGGGACAGTTACACAGATACGCAGTATTTT.

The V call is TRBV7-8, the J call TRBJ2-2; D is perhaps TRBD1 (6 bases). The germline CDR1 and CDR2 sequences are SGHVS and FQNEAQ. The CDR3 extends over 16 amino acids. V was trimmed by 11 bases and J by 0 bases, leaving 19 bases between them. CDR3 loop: CAGKGRGHTNTGELFF. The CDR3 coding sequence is TGTGCCGGGAAGGGCAGGGGCCATACGAACACCGGGGAGCTGTTTTTT.

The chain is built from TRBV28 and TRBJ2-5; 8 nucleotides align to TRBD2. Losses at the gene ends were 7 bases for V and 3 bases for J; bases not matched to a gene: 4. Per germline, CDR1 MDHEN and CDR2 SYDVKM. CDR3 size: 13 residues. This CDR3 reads CASIAGREETQYF. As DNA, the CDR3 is TGTGCCAGCATTGCCGGGAGGGAAGAGACCCAGTACTTC.

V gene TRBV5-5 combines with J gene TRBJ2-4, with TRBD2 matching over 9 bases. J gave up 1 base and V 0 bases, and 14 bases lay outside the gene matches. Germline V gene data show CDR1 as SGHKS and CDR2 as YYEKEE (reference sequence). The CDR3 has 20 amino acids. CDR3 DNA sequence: TGTGCCAGCAGCTTGGCGGTAGCGGGGGCTTCAGGCATGGCCAAAAACATTCAGTACTTC. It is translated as CASSLAVAGASGMAKNIQYF.

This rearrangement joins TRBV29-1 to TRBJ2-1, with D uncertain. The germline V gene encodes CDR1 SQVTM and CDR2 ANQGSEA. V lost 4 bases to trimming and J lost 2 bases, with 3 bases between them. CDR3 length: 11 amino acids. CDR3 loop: CSVGTYNEQFF. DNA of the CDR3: TGCAGCGTTGGGACCTACAATGAGCAGTTCTTC.

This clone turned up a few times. Here the CDR3 reads CASSQVFGVDTQYF. CDR3 DNA: TGCGCCAGCAGCCAAGTCTTCGGGGTTGATACGCAGTATTTT. This chain uses TRBV4-1 with TRBJ2-3; D is possibly TRBD2 (5 bases). Germline assignment: CDR1 MGHRA and CDR2 YSYEKL. The CDR3 runs 14 residues. Trimming stripped 1 base from V and 6 bases from J, with 11 bases between.

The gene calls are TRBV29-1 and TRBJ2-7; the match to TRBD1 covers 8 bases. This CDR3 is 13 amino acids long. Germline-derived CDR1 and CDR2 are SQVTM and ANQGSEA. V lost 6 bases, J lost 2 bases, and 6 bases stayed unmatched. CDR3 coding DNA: TGCAGCGTGAAAAGGGACAGGCCCTACGAGCAGTACTTC. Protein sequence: CSVKRDRPYEQYF.

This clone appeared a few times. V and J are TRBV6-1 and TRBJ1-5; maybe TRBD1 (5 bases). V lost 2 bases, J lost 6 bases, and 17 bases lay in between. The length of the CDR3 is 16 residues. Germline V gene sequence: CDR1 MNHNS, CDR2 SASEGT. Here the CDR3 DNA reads TGTGCCAGCAGTGAATTGGGGGGTGTCGTGAGTCAGCCCCAGCATTTT. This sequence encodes CASSELGGVVSQPQHF.

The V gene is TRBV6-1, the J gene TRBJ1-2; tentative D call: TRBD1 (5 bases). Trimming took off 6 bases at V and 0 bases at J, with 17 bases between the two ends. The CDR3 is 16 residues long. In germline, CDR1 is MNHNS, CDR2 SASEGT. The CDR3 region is CASSEQTGAPNYGYTF. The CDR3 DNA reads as TGTGCCAGCAGCGAACAAACAGGCGCTCCTAACTATGGCTACACCTTC.

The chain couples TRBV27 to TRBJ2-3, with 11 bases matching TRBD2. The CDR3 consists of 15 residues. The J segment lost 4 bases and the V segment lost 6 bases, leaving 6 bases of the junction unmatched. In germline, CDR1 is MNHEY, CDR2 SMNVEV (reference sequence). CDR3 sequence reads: CASRVGLADSDTQYF. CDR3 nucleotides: TGTGCCAGCAGGGTGGGACTAGCGGACTCAGATACGCAGTATTTT.

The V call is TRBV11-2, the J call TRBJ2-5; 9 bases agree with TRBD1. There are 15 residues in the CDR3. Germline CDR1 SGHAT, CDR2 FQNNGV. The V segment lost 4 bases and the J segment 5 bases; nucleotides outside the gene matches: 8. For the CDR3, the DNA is TGTGCCAGCAGCTCTTACAGGGGGCCATGGGAGACCCAGTACTTC. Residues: CASSSYRGPWETQYF.

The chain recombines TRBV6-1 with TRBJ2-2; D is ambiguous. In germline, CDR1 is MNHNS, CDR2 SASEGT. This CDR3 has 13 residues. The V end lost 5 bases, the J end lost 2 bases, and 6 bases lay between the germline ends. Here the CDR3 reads CASSQSNTGELFF. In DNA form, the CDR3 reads TGTGCCAGCAGTCAATCTAACACCGGGGAGCTGTTTTTT.

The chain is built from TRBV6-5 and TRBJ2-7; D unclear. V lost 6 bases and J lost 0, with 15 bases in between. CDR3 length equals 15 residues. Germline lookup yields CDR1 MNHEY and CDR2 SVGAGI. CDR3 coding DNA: TGTGCCAGCAGCTATCGACACAGAAGCTCCTACGAGCAGTACTTC. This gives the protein CASSYRHRSSYEQYF.

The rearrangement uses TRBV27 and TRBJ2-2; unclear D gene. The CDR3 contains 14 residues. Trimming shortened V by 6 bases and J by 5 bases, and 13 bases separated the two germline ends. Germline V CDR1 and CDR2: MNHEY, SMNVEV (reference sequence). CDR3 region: CASRTLTTTGELFF. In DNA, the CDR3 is TGTGCCAGCAGGACCCTAACAACAACCGGGGAGCTGTTTTTT.

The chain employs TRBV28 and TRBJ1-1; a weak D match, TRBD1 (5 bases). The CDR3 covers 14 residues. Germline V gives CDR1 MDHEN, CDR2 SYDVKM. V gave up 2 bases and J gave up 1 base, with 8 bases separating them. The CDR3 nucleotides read TGTGCCAGCAGTTTAACAGGATCGAACACTGAAGCTTTCTTT. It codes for CASSLTGSNTEAFF. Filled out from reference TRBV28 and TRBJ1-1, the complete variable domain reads DVKVTQSSRYLVKRTGEKVFLECVQDMDHENMFWYRQDPGLGLRLIYFSYDVKMKEKGDIPEGYSVSREKKERFSLILESASTNQTSMYLCASSLTGSNTEAFFGQGTRLTVV.

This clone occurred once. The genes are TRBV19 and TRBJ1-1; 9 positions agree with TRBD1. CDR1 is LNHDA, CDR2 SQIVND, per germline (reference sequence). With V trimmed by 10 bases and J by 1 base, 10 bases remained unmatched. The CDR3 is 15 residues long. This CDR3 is CATASGQGRNTEAFF. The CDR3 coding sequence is TGTGCCACCGCATCGGGACAGGGTAGGAACACTGAAGCTTTCTTT.

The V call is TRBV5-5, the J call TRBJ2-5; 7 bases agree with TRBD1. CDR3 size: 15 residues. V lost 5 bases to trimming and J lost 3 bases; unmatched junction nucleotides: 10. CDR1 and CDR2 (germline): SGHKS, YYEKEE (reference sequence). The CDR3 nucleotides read TGTGCCAGCAGGTATGATCTGGGACAGAAAGAGACCCAGTACTTC. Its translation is CASRYDLGQKETQYF. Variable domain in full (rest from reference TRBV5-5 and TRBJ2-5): DAGVTQSPTHLIKTRGQQVTLRCSPISGHKSVSWYQQVLGQGPQFIFQYYEKEERGRGNFPDRFSARQFPNYSSELNVNALLLGDSALYLCASRYDLGQKETQYFGPGTRLLVL.

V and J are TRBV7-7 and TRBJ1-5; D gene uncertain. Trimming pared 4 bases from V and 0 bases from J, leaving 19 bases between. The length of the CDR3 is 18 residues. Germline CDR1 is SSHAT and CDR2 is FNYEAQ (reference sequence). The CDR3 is CASSSPSRNGISNQPQHF. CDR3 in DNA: TGTGCCAGCAGCTCCCCATCCAGGAACGGGATTAGCAATCAGCCCCAGCATTTT. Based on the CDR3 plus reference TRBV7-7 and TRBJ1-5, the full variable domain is GAGVSQSPRYKVTKRGQDVTLRCDPISSHATLYWYQQALGQGPEFLTYFNYEAQPDKSGLPSDRFSAERPEGSISTLTIQRTEQRDSAMYRCASSSPSRNGISNQPQHFGDGTRLSIL.

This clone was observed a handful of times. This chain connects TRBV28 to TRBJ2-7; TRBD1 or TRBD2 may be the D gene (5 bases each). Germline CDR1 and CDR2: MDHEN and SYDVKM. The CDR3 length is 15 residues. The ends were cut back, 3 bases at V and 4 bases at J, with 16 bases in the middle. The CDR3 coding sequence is TGTGCCAGCAGTTTGCCCGGGGCAGGGAATTACGAGCAGTACTTC. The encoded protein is CASSLPGAGNYEQYF.

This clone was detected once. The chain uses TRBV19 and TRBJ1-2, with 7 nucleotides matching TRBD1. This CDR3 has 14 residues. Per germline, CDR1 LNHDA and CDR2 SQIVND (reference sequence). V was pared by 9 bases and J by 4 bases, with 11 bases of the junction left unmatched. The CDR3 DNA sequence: TGTGCCAGCCAGAGAGGAACAGGGGTCTATGGCTACACCTTC. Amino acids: CASQRGTGVYGYTF.

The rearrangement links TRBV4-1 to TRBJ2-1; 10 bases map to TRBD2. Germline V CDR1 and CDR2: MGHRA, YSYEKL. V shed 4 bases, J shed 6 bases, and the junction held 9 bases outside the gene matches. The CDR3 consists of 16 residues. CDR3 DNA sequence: TGCGCCAGCAGCCCACGGGAGAGACTAGCGGGCAATGAGCAGTTCTTC. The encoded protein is CASSPRERLAGNEQFF.

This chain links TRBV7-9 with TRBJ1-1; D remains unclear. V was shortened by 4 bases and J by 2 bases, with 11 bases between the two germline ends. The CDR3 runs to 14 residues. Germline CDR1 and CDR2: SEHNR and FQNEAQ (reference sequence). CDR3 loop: CASSSGGDNTEAFF. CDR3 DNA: TGTGCCAGCAGCTCAGGAGGTGACAACACTGAAGCTTTCTTT.

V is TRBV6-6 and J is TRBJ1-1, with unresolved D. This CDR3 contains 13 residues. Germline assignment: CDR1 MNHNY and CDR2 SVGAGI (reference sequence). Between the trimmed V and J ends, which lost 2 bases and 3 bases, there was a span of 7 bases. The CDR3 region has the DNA TGTGCCAGCAGTTACAATGGCTACACTGAAGCTTTCTTT. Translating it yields CASSYNGYTEAFF.

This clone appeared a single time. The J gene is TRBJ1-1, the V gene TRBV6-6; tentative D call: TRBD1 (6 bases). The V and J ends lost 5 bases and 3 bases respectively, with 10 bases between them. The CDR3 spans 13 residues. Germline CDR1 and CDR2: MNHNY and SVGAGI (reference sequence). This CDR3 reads CASSGGRYTEAFF. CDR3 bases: TGTGCCAGCAGTGGGGGGCGCTACACTGAAGCTTTCTTT.